The count of the clone carrying this T cell receptor beta chain is one. Its specificity is unknown. A quantity of about 0.5 to 1 ug RNA underwent reverse transcription using random hexamers. TCRdb redid the calling of the immunoSEQ multiplex PCR reads with MiXCR, one entry per CDR3 protein. The sample yields around 170,000 distinct CDR3 sequences, 94% seen once. The data originate from a study of CD8 T cells in Susac syndrome. The study, taken as a whole, reports: When the CD4+ T cell repertoires of patients with Susac syndrome were examined, they did not show any clonal expansion.

Per the germline V gene, CDR1 is GTSNPN and CDR2 is SVGIG (reference sequence). V lost 1 base to trimming and J lost 1 base, with 13 bases between them. This CDR3 is built from 15 residues. All included Susac syndrome patients satisfied recently defined diagnostic criteria for definite or probable disease. The chain recombines TRBV30 with TRBJ1-2, with unresolved D. This clonotype originated in a human donor with Susac syndrome. Sequenced sample: CD4+ T cells from PBMCs. CDR3 in amino acids: CAWSGILGSNYGYTF. The CDR3 DNA sequence: TGTGCCTGGAGTGGGATCTTGGGAAGTAACTATGGCTACACCTTC. The entire variable domain, with the rest obtained from reference TRBV30 and TRBJ1-2, is as follows: SQTIHQWPATLVQPVGSPLSLECTVEGTSNPNLYWYRQAAGRGLQLLFYSVGIGQISSEVPQNLSASRPQDRQFILSSKKLLLSDSGFYLCAWSGILGSNYGYTFGSGTRLTVV.